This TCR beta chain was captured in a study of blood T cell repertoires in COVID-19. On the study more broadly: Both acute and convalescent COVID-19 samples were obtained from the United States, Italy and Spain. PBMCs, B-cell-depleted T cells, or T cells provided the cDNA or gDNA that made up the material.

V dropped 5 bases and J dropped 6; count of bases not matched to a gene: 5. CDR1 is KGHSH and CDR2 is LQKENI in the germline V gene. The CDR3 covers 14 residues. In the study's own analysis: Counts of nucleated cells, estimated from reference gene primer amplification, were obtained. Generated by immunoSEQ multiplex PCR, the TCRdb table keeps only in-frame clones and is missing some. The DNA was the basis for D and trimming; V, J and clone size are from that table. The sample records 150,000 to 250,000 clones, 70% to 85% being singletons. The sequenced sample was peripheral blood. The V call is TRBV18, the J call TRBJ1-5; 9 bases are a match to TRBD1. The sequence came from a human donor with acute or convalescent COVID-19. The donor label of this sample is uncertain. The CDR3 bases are TGTGCCAGCTCATCTCGGACAGGGGTTCAGCCCCAGCATTTT. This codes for CASSSRTGVQPQHF.